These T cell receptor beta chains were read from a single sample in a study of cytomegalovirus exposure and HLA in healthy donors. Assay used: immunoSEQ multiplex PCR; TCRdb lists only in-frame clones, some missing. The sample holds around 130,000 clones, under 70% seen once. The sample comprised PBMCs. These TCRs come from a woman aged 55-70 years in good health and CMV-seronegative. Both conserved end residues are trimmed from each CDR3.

CDR3aa: ASRQTGTYEQY; v_gene: TRBV19; j_gene: TRBJ2-7
CDR3aa: ASSYSTAGVGETQY; v_gene: TRBV6-5; j_gene: TRBJ2-5
CDR3aa: ASSETGIPGYT; v_gene: TRBV5-5; j_gene: TRBJ1-2
CDR3aa: ASSQSSGRRDEQY; v_gene: TRBV4-1; j_gene: TRBJ2-7
CDR3aa: ASSRYWSDTEAF; v_gene: TRBV7-2; j_gene: TRBJ1-1
CDR3aa: ASSLGEATGGTQY; v_gene: TRBV11-2; j_gene: TRBJ2-3
CDR3aa: ASSQGTGRWEQY; v_gene: TRBV4-1; j_gene: TRBJ2-7
CDR3aa: ASSLVSGGEQY; v_gene: TRBV5-4; j_gene: TRBJ2-7
CDR3aa: ASSPGIQVDTQY; v_gene: TRBV18; j_gene: TRBJ2-3
CDR3aa: ASSLDPSSYNEQF; v_gene: TRBV5-4; j_gene: TRBJ2-1
CDR3aa: ASSKRQTTNEKLF; v_gene: TRBV7-9; j_gene: TRBJ1-4
CDR3aa: ASSLETLRVNTEAF; v_gene: TRBV7-9; j_gene: TRBJ1-1
CDR3aa: ASSAGTIQETQY; v_gene: TRBV6-1; j_gene: TRBJ2-5
CDR3aa: ATSRTRGANEKLF; v_gene: TRBV15; j_gene: TRBJ1-4